The 27 T cell receptor beta chains below all came from one sample that was sequenced in a study of CD8+ T cells in alopecia areata. Sequencing templates came from extracted RNA that was reverse transcribed into cDNA. Produced via immunoSEQ multiplex PCR; TCRdb's table is partial and in-frame only. The repertoire holds roughly 200,000 clones, with around two fifths as singletons. Stated treatment: oral pan-JAK inhibitor, 5-10 mg twice daily. The source was CD4+ T cells sorted from blood, collected between weeks 30 and 35, from a patient treated with tofacitinib. These TCRs come from a human donor with alopecia areata.

The V call is TRBV18, the J call TRBJ1-1; D is undetermined. The CDR3 runs to 15 residues. Trimming removed 2 bases at V and 1 base at J, with 11 bases between. CDR1 KGHSH and CDR2 LQKENI come from the germline V gene. CDR3 protein: CASSPSFGRNTEAFF. For the CDR3, the DNA is TGTGCCAGCTCACCATCCTTTGGAAGGAACACTGAAGCTTTCTTT.

The chain has TRBV30 and TRBJ2-2; D gene ambiguous. Trimming took off 1 base at V and 7 bases at J, with 10 bases between the two ends. This CDR3 spans 13 amino acids. Looked up from germline, CDR1 is GTSNPN and CDR2 is SVGIG (reference sequence). CDR3 sequence (DNA): TGTGCCTGGAGTGGTAGGATAAACGGGGAGCTGTTTTTT. Amino acids: CAWSGRINGELFF.

The gene calls are TRBV29-1 and TRBJ1-1; possible D gene TRBD1, 6 bases. There are 13 residues in the CDR3. The V end was cut by 7 bases, the J end by 1 base, with 13 bases between. Germline loops: CDR1 SQVTM, CDR2 ANQGSEA. Here the CDR3 DNA reads TGCAGCGCACTGGACAGCCCGAACACTGAAGCTTTCTTT. Translating it yields CSALDSPNTEAFF.

V usage is TRBV5-6 and J usage is TRBJ2-1; tentatively, D is TRBD1 or TRBD2 (5 bases each). Looked up from germline, CDR1 is SGHDT and CDR2 is YYEEEE. The V and J ends lost 4 bases and 8 bases respectively, with 13 bases between them. The CDR3 runs 13 residues. The CDR3: CASSRRGTYEQFF. DNA for the CDR3: TGTGCCAGCAGCCGCCGGGGCACCTATGAGCAGTTCTTC.

The V and J genes are TRBV29-1 and TRBJ2-7; unclear D gene. The germline V gene has CDR1 SQVTM and CDR2 ANQGSEA. The CDR3 is 12 amino acids. With 1 base removed from V and 7 bases from J, the gap between germline ends came to 11 bases. The DNA of the CDR3 is TGCAGCGTTGAAGTCCGAACCGAGGAGCAGTACTTC. This encodes CSVEVRTEEQYF.

The V gene is TRBV30, the J gene TRBJ2-7, with D tentatively TRBD2 (5 bases). Trimming shortened V by 3 bases and J by 0 bases, and 12 bases separated the two germline ends. Germline CDR1 is GTSNPN and CDR2 is SVGIG (reference sequence). The CDR3 sequence is 14 residues long. The CDR3: CAWRPKAVSYEQYF. CDR3 in DNA: TGTGCCTGGAGGCCTAAAGCGGTCTCCTACGAGCAGTACTTC.

This clone was detected a few times. V usage is TRBV7-9 and J usage is TRBJ1-2; 7 bases are a match to TRBD1. The length of the CDR3 is 13 residues. V shed 5 bases and J 6 bases; nucleotides not matched to a gene: 6. Germline loops: CDR1 SEHNR, CDR2 FQNEAQ (reference sequence). Here the CDR3 reads CASSRDREDGYTF. CDR3 DNA sequence: TGTGCCAGCAGCCGCGACAGGGAGGATGGCTACACCTTC.

In its sample, this clone was seen a few times. The CDR3 reads CRPSLRFLSTDTQYF. The CDR3 region has the DNA TGCCGACCATCCCTCCGGTTTCTTAGCACAGATACGCAGTATTTT. The rearrangement uses TRBV29-1 and TRBJ2-3; D gene unclear. The CDR3 totals 15 residues. Germline assignment: CDR1 SQVTM and CDR2 ANQGSEA.

This clone was observed a handful of times. The sample carries other DNA sequences with the same CDR3. V gene TRBV29-1 combines with J gene TRBJ1-3; unclear D gene. This CDR3 spans 11 amino acids. The germline gives CDR1 SQVTM, CDR2 ANQGSEA. Trimming removed 3 bases from V and 4 bases from J, with 4 bases in between. CDR3 bases: TGCAGCGTTGAGCGCGGAAACACCATATATTTT. Its protein product is CSVERGNTIYF. Full variable domain (outside the CDR3, taken from reference TRBV29-1 and TRBJ1-3): SAVISQKPSRDICQRGTSLTIQCQVDSQVTMMFWYRQQPGQSLTLIATANQGSEATYESGFVIDKFPISRPNLTFSTLTVSNMSPEDSSIYLCSVERGNTIYFGEGSWLTVV.

The chain is built from TRBV5-1 and TRBJ1-2, with D unclear. This CDR3 spans 12 amino acids. Trimming cost V 4 bases and J 6 bases, with 10 bases left between them. Per germline, CDR1 SGHRS and CDR2 YFSETQ. The CDR3 sequence: CASSKDTDGYTF. CDR3 bases: TGCGCCAGCAGCAAAGACACCGATGGCTACACCTTC.

The chain uses TRBV30 and TRBJ1-2; weak D call: TRBD1 (5 bases). Germline CDR1 and CDR2: GTSNPN and SVGIG (reference sequence). Trimming stripped 5 bases from V and 2 bases from J, with 12 bases between. CDR3 length: 13 residues. CDR3 DNA sequence: TGTGCCTGGGGGAGGGGAGAGAACTATGGCTACACCTTC. Residues: CAWGRGENYGYTF.

The chain recombines TRBV30 with TRBJ2-1; D possibly uses TRBD1 or TRBD2 (5 bases each). Trimming shortened V by 8 bases and J by 8 bases, and 19 bases separated the two germline ends. Germline V gene sequence: CDR1 GTSNPN, CDR2 SVGIG (reference sequence). This CDR3 has 13 amino acids. CDR3 sequence (DNA): TGTGCCGGGGCTGGGGGAGTTGGCGATGAGCAGTTCTTC. Encoded protein: CAGAGGVGDEQFF.

This clone has only a few counts. V is TRBV5-1 and J is TRBJ2-2; D gene unclear. CDR3 size: 14 residues. The germline V and J ends were trimmed by 1 base and 1 base, with 5 bases remaining between them. Germline CDR1 reads SGHRS; CDR2 reads YFSETQ. The CDR3: CASSLQQNTGELFF. DNA for the CDR3: TGCGCCAGCAGCTTGCAACAGAACACCGGGGAGCTGTTTTTT.

This chain joins TRBV15 and TRBJ1-1; D is ambiguous. This CDR3 region has 17 residues. The V and J ends lost 1 base and 0 bases respectively, with 15 bases between them. Per the germline V gene, CDR1 is LNHNV and CDR2 is YYDKDF (reference sequence). This CDR3 reads CATSRGSVGSMNTEAFF. DNA of the CDR3: TGTGCCACCAGCAGAGGGTCGGTCGGGTCCATGAACACTGAAGCTTTCTTT. Full variable domain (outside the CDR3, taken from reference TRBV15 and TRBJ1-1): DAMVIQNPRYQVTQFGKPVTLSCSQTLNHNVMYWYQQKSSQAPKLLFHYYDKDFNNEADTPDNFQSRRPNTSFCFLDIRSPGLGDTAMYLCATSRGSVGSMNTEAFFGQGTRLTVV.

This clone has only one observation. This rearrangement joins TRBV5-6 to TRBJ2-7; D gene unclear. The ends were cut back, 0 bases at V and 3 bases at J, with 10 bases in the middle. The germline CDR1 and CDR2 sequences are SGHDT and YYEEEE. This CDR3 is 14 amino acids long. CDR3 DNA sequence: TGTGCCAGCAGCTTGGTGGGCACCTTCTACGAGCAGTACTTC. Encoded protein: CASSLVGTFYEQYF.

The CDR3 region is CASRLSGNTIYF. DNA of the CDR3: TGTGCCAGTCGTCTCTCTGGAAACACCATATATTTT. The chain carries TRBV30 and TRBJ1-3; D is ambiguous. V dropped 8 bases and J dropped 0 bases, with 8 bases sitting between them. Looked up from germline, CDR1 is GTSNPN and CDR2 is SVGIG (reference sequence). The CDR3 extends over 12 amino acids.

The table lists this clone with a few counts. The chain couples TRBV4-1 to TRBJ1-2; D unresolved. Germline V gene sequence: CDR1 MGHRA, CDR2 YSYEKL. CDR3 size: 14 residues. The germline V and J ends were trimmed by 4 bases and 4 bases, with 13 bases remaining between them. CDR3 DNA: TGCGCCAGCAGCCGGTCGGCATTCCCCTATGGCTACACCTTC. Protein: CASSRSAFPYGYTF.

The V call is TRBV29-1, the J call TRBJ1-1; TRBD1 aligns across 8 bases. The CDR3 loop spans 14 amino acids. J lost 4 bases, V lost 2 bases, and 6 bases had no gene match. The germline V gene encodes CDR1 SQVTM and CDR2 ANQGSEA. The CDR3 sequence: CSVEPGQGVTEAFF. The CDR3 DNA follows: TGCAGCGTTGAACCCGGACAGGGAGTCACTGAAGCTTTCTTT.

CDR3 sequence reads: CAWSGTEGEKLFF. In DNA, the CDR3 is TGTGCCTGGAGTGGGACCGAAGGGGAAAAACTGTTTTTT. The chain uses TRBV30 and TRBJ1-4; no firm D call. Looked up from germline, CDR1 is GTSNPN and CDR2 is SVGIG (reference sequence). This CDR3 contains 13 residues. Trimming took 1 base from V and 8 from J, leaving 11 bases between them.

The chain couples TRBV5-6 to TRBJ2-5, with D perhaps TRBD1 (5 bases). Trimming took 3 bases from V and 0 from J, leaving 15 bases between them. The CDR3 is 16 amino acids. Germline V gene lookup returns CDR1 SGHDT and CDR2 YYEEEE. The CDR3 region has the DNA TGTGCCAGCAGCTCCTATGGGGCAGGGAACCAAGAGACCCAGTACTTC. Translating gives CASSSYGAGNQETQYF.

The J gene is TRBJ2-6, the V gene TRBV7-2, with D unclear. V was clipped by 1 base and J by 0 bases, with 4 bases between them. This CDR3 has 15 amino acids. Germline CDR1 is SGHTA and CDR2 is FQGNSA. Here the CDR3 reads CASSLGVSGANVLTF. Here the CDR3 DNA reads TGTGCCAGCAGCTTAGGTGTCTCTGGGGCCAACGTCCTGACTTTC.

This clone has only a few counts. This chain uses TRBV7-9 with TRBJ1-5; D possibly corresponds to TRBD1 (6 bases). The CDR3 covers 12 residues. The germline V and J ends were trimmed by 3 bases and 7 bases, with 7 bases remaining between them. Looked up from germline, CDR1 is SEHNR and CDR2 is FQNEAQ (reference sequence). For the CDR3, the DNA is TGTGCCAGCAGCTTCAGGGGACAGCCCCAGCATTTT. This sequence encodes CASSFRGQPQHF.

The chain couples TRBV6-6 to TRBJ1-1, with no clear D. Germline V gene sequence: CDR1 MNHNY, CDR2 SVGAGI (reference sequence). The CDR3 is 14 residues long. With 8 bases removed from V and 1 base from J, the gap between germline ends came to 14 bases. Here the CDR3 reads CASRALASNTEAFF. DNA for the CDR3: TGTGCCAGCCGGGCCCTGGCCTCGAACACTGAAGCTTTCTTT.

This clone has only a few counts. The CDR3 region is CASSVDGQTKAFF. The CDR3 DNA reads as TGTGCCAGCAGCGTAGATGGGCAGACCAAAGCTTTCTTT. The J gene is TRBJ1-1, the V gene TRBV9; D gene unclear. Germline V lookup: CDR1 SGDLS, CDR2 YYNGEE. The CDR3 loop spans 13 amino acids. Trimming pared 0 bases from V and 9 bases from J, leaving 12 bases between.

The chain links TRBV7-9 to TRBJ1-1; unclear D gene. Trimming shortened V by 9 bases and J by 10 bases, and 18 bases separated the two germline ends. Per germline, CDR1 SEHNR and CDR2 FQNEAQ (reference sequence). The CDR3 spans 12 residues. The CDR3 nucleotides are TGTGCCAGTACCCCATCCACGCGAGGAGCTTTCTTT. Its protein product is CASTPSTRGAFF.

This clone was detected only a few times. CDR3 nucleotide sequence: TGTGCCAGCAGTGAAAGAAGTCTAGCGGGAGCCACCGGGGAGCTGTTTTTT. Translating it yields CASSERSLAGATGELFF. The V gene is TRBV6-1, the J gene TRBJ2-2, with 10 bases that match TRBD2. The J segment lost 4 bases and the V segment lost 2 bases, leaving 7 bases of the junction unmatched. Germline loops: CDR1 MNHNS, CDR2 SASEGT. There are 17 residues in the CDR3.

Only a few counts were recorded for this clone. V usage is TRBV29-1 and J usage is TRBJ1-2, with D perhaps TRBD1 (5 bases). Germline V gene data show CDR1 as SQVTM and CDR2 as ANQGSEA. The CDR3 spans 15 residues. Trimming took off 4 bases at V and 8 bases at J, with 23 bases between the two ends. CDR3 loop: CSVVGAAGLTRGYTF. For the CDR3, the DNA is TGCAGCGTTGTAGGCGCAGCAGGGTTAACTCGCGGCTACACCTTC.